This note documents a single TCR beta chain sequence. Its antigen is still unknown. This sample was included in a study of cytomegalovirus exposure and HLA in healthy donors. Findings of the study overall: Segments of the TCR beta V type were, in most cases, productive about 87% or about 30% of the time in an earlier analysis.

Losses at the gene ends were 3 bases for V and 2 bases for J; bases not matched to a gene: 4. CDR3 length equals 15 residues. Germline V CDR1 and CDR2: SGHVS, FQNEAQ. 13 Jbeta primers and 60 Vbeta primers were used for the PCR. TCRdb's table, derived via immunoSEQ multiplex PCR, lists solely in-frame clones and lacks some. Of 160,000 or so clones listed, roughly 88% were seen once; the top ten hold over 1.5%. This rearrangement joins TRBV7-8 to TRBJ1-5; TRBD1 matches at 7 bases. The sample consisted of PBMCs. This TCR was recovered from a woman under 30 in good health and CMV-seronegative. CDR3 nucleotides: TGTGCCAGCAGCTTCCGAGGGACAGGCAATCAGCCCCAGCATTTT. This encodes CASSFRGTGNQPQHF.